The rows below give T cell receptor beta chains drawn from one sample of a study of breast tumors, draining lymph nodes, adjacent tissues. Using its own MiXCR run on the multiplex PCR reads, TCRdb lists one record per CDR3 protein. This sample carries 200,000 or so distinct CDR3 sequences, roughly 31% of them seen once, and the ten largest clones take over 4%. Specimen: axillary lymph node tissue. These receptors came from a female donor with breast cancer. Some clones in this sample may be carry-over from other donors' samples. Each CDR3 is given with its conserved first and last residue. A D gene is named only where the DNA matches it firmly. The listing skips clone size in some rows; elsewhere it reads once, few, many or a size class.

TRBJ2-7 | many | TRBV5-1 | . | TGCGCCAGCAGACCTGAACCTGGGGTCGAGCAGTACTTC | CASRPEPGVEQYF
TRBJ2-5 | many | TRBV18 | TRBD2 | TGTGCCAGCTCACCGGGACTAGAGAGAGAGACCCAGTACTTC | CASSPGLERETQYF
TRBJ2-7 | many | TRBV20-1 | . | TGCAGTGCTGGGGCGGACGTCTACGAGCAGTACTTC | CSAGADVYEQYF
TRBJ1-2 | many | TRBV7-3 | TRBD1 | TGTGCCAGCAGCCCCCGGACAGGAGGTGGCTACACCTTC | CASSPRTGGGYTF
TRBJ2-7 | . | TRBV5-1 | . | TGCGCCAGCAGCTCACCGATGGCAGGAGGTGGGGACGAGCAGTACTTC | CASSSPMAGGGDEQYF
TRBJ2-1 | many | TRBV7-6 | . | TGTGCCAGCAGCTTAAGGGGCTCCTACAATGAGCAGTTCTTC | CASSLRGSYNEQFF
TRBJ1-2 | many | TRBV5-1 | . | TGCGCCAGCAGCCCCGGCGGTTTGTATGGCTACACCTTC | CASSPGGLYGYTF
TRBJ2-5 | few | TRBV28 | . | TGTGCCAGCAGTTTATGGTCTAGCGTAGAAGAGACCCAGTACTTC | CASSLWSSVEETQYF
TRBJ2-5 | few | TRBV11-2 | TRBD2 | TGTGCCAGCAGTGACAGGACTAGCGCGAGGAAAGAGACCCAGTACTTC | CASSDRTSARKETQYF
TRBJ2-2 | many | TRBV2 | . | TGTGCCAGCAGTCGACAGGGAGGAGGGGCCGGGGAGCTGTTTTTT | CASSRQGGGAGELFF
TRBJ2-2 | . | TRBV5-4 | TRBD1 | TGTGCCAGCAGCATAGGGGGCGCCGGGGAGCTGCTTTTT | CASSIGGAGELLF
TRBJ1-6 | many | TRBV30 | . | TGTGCCTGGAGTGCGCTCCGGGGTGAGTCACCCCTCCACTTT | CAWSALRGESPLHF
TRBJ2-7 | . | TRBV14 | . | TGTGCCAGCAGGCCAATAGCTTCGGGCTCCTACGAGCAGTACTTC | CASRPIASGSYEQYF
TRBJ2-1 | few | TRBV6-2/TRBV6-3 | . | TGTGCCAGCAATAACTTCGGCAATGAGCAGTTCTTC | CASNNFGNEQFF